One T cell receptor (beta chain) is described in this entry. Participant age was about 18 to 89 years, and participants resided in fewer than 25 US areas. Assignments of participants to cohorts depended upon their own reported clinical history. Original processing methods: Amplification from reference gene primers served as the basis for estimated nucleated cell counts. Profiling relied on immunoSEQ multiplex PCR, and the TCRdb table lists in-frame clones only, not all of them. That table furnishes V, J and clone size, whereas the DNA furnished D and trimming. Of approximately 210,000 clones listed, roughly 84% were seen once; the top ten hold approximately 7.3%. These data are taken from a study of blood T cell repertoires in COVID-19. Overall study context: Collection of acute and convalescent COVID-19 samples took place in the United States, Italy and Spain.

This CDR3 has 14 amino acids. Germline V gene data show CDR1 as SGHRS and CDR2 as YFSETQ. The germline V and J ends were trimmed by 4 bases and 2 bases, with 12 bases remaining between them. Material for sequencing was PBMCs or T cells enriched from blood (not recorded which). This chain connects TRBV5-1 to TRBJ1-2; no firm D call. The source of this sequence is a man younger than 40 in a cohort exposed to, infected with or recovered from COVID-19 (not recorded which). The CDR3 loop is CASSGEGRNYGYTF. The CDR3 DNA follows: TGCGCCAGCAGCGGGGAGGGTAGGAACTATGGCTACACCTTC.